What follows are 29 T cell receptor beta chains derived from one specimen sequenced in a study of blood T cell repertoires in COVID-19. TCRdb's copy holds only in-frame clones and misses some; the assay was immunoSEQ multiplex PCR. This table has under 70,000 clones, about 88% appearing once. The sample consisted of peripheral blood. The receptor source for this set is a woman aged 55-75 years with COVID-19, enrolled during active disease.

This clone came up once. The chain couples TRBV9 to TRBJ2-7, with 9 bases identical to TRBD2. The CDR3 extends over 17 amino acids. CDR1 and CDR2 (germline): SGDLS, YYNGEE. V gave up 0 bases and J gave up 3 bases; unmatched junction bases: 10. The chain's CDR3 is CASSVEDRAGGDYEQYF. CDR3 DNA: TGTGCCAGCAGCGTAGAGGACCGAGCGGGGGGCGACTACGAGCAGTACTTC.

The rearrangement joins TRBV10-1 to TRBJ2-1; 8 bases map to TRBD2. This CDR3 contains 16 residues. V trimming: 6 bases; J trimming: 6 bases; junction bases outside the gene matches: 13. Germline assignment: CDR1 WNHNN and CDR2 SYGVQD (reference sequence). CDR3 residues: CASRSPGLAGLNEQFF. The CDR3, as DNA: TGCGCCAGCAGATCCCCGGGGCTAGCGGGCCTCAATGAGCAGTTCTTC.

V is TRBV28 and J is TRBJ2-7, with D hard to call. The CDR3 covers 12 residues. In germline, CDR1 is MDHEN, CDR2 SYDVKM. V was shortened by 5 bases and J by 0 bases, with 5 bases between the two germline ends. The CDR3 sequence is CASSQDSYEQYF. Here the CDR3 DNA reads TGTGCCAGCAGTCAGGACTCCTACGAGCAGTACTTC.

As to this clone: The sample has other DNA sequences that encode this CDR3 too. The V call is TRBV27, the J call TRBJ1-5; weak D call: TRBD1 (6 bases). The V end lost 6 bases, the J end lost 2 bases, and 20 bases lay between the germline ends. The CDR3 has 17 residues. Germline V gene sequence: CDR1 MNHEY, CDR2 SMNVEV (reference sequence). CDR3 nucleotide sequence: TGTGCCAGCAGCGATTCCGGGACAAGGAAGGGCAATCAGCCCCAGCATTTT. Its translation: CASSDSGTRKGNQPQHF.

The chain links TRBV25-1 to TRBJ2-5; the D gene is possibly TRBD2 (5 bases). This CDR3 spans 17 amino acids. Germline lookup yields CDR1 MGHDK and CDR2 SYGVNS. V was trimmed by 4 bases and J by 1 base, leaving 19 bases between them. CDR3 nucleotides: TGTGCCAGCAGTGCCCTTCGATCGAGCGGCCTCCAAGAGACCCAGTACTTC. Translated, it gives CASSALRSSGLQETQYF.

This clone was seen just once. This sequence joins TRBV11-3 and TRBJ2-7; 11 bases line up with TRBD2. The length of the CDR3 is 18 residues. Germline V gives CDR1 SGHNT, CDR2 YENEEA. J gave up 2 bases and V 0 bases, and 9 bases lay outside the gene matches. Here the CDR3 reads CASSLEKLGTSGTYEQYF. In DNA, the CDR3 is TGTGCCAGCAGCTTAGAGAAGCTCGGGACTAGCGGAACCTACGAGCAGTACTTC.

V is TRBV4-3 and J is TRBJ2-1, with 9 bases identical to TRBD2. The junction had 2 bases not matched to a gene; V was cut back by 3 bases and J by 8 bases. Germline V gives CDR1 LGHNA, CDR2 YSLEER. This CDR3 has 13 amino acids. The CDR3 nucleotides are TGCGCCAGCAGCCACCCTAGCGGGGATGAGCAGTTCTTC. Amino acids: CASSHPSGDEQFF.

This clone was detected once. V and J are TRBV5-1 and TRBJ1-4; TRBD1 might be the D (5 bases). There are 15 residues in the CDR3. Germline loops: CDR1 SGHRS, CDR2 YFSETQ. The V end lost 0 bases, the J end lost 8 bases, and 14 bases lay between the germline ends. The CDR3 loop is CASSLGAGYSEKLFF. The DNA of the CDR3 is TGCGCCAGCAGCTTGGGGGCAGGGTATTCGGAAAAACTGTTTTTT.

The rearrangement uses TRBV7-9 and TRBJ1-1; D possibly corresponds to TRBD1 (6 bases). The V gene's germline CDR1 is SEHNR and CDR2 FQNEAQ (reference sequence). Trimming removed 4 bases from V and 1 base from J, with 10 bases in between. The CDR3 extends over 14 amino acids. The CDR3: CASSSAGANTEAFF. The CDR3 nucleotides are TGTGCCAGCAGCTCCGCAGGGGCGAACACTGAAGCTTTCTTT.

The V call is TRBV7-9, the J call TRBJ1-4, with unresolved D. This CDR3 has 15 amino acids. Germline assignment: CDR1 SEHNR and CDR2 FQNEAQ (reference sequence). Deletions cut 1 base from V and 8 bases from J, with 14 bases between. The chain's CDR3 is CASSLGRTGGEKLFF. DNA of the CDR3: TGTGCCAGCAGCTTAGGTCGGACGGGAGGAGAAAAACTGTTTTTT.

For the CDR3, the DNA is TGTGCCAGCAGTTTAACTCCTCAGCCCCAGCATTTT. Translated, it gives CASSLTPQPQHF. The chain carries TRBV12-3 or TRBV12-4 and TRBJ1-5; D is unclear. Deletions cut 2 bases from V and 6 bases from J, with 5 bases between. CDR3 length equals 12 residues.

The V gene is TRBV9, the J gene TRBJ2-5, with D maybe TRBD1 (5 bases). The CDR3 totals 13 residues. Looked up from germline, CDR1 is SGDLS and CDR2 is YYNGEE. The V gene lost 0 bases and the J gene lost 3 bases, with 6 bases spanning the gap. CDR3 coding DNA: TGTGCCAGCAGCGTAGGCAGGGAAGAGACCCAGTACTTC. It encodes CASSVGREETQYF.

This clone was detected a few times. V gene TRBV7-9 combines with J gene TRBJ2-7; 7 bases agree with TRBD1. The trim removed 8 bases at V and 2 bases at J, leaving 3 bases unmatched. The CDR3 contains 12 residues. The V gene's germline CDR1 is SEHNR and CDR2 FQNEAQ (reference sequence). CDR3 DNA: TGTGCCAGCGAAGACAGGGCCTACGAGCAGTACTTC. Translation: CASEDRAYEQYF.

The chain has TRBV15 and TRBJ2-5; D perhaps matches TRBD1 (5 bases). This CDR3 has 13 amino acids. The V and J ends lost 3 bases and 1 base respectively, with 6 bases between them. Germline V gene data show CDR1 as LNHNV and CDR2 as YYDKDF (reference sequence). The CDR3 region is CATSRGLQETQYF. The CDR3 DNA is TGTGCCACCAGCAGGGGGCTCCAAGAGACCCAGTACTTC.

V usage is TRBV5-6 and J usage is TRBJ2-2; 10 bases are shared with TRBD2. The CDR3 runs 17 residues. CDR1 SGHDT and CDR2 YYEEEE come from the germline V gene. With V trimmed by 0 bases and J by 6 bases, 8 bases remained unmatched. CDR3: CASSLALAGASSGELFF. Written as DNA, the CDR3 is TGTGCCAGCAGCTTGGCCCTAGCGGGGGCGTCATCCGGGGAGCTGTTTTTT.

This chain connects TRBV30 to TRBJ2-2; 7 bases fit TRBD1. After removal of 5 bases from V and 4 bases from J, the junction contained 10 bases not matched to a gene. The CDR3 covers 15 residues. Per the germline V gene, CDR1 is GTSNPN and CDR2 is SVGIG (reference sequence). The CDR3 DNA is TGTGCCTGGGCGCAGGGGGTCTGGGGCACCGGGGAGCTGTTTTTT. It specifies CAWAQGVWGTGELFF. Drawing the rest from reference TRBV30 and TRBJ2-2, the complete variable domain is SQTIHQWPATLVQPVGSPLSLECTVEGTSNPNLYWYRQAAGRGLQLLFYSVGIGQISSEVPQNLSASRPQDRQFILSSKKLLLSDSGFYLCAWAQGVWGTGELFFGEGSRLTVL.

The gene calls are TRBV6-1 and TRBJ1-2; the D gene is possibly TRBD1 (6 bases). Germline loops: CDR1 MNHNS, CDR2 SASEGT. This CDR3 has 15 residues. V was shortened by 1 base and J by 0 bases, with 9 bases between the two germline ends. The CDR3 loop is CASSEVRQANYGYTF. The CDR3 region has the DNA TGTGCCAGCAGTGAAGTTAGACAGGCTAACTATGGCTACACCTTC.

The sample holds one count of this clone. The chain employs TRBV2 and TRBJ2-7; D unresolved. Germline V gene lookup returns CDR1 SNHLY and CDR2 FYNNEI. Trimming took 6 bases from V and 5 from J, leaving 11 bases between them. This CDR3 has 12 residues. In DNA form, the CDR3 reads TGTGCCAGCAGGGAGACCCGCGACGAGCAGTACTTC. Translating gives CASRETRDEQYF.

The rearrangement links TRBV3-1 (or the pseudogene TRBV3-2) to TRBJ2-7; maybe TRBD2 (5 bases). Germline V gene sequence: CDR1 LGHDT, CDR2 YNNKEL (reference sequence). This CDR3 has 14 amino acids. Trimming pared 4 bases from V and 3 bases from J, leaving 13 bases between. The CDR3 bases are TGTGCCAGCAGCCTCGGAGGACTGGTCTACGAGCAGTACTTC. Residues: CASSLGGLVYEQYF.

CDR3 in amino acids: CASSTGSGNTIYF. The CDR3 nucleotides read TGTGCCAGCAGCACAGGGTCTGGAAACACCATATATTTT. This chain joins TRBV11-2 and TRBJ1-3; perhaps TRBD1 as D (6 bases). Between the trimmed V and J ends, which lost 5 bases and 1 base, there was a span of 6 bases. The CDR3 is 13 residues long. Germline loops: CDR1 SGHAT, CDR2 FQNNGV.

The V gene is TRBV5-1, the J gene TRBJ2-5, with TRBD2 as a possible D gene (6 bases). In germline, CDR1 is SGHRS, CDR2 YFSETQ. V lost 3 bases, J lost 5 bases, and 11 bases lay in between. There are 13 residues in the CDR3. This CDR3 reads CASSSGGDETQYF. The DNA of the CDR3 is TGCGCCAGCAGCTCCGGGGGTGATGAGACCCAGTACTTC.

CDR3 sequence (DNA): TGTGCCAGCAGCCCGGGACAGGGCTCATACACTGAAGCTTTCTTT. This gives the protein CASSPGQGSYTEAFF. V usage is TRBV7-9 and J usage is TRBJ1-1; TRBD1 matches at 9 bases. In germline, CDR1 is SEHNR, CDR2 FQNEAQ (reference sequence). The CDR3 is 15 amino acids. V lost 5 bases and J lost 3; bases outside the gene matches: 7.

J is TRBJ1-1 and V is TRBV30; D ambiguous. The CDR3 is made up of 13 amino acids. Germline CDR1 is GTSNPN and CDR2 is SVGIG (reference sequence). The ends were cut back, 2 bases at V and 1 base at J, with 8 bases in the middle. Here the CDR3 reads CAWSIHKNTEAFF. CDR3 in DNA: TGTGCCTGGAGTATACATAAGAACACTGAAGCTTTCTTT.

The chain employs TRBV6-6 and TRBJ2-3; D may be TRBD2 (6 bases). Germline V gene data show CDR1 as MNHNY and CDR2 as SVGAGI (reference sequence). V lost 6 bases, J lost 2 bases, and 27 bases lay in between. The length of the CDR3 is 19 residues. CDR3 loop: CASSRKYSWRGEYTDTQYF. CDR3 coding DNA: TGTGCCAGCAGCCGAAAATATTCCTGGCGGGGCGAATACACAGATACGCAGTATTTT.

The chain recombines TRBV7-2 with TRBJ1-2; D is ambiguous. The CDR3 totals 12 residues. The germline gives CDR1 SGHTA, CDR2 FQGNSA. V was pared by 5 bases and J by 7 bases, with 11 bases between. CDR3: CASSPRSSGYTF. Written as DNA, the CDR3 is TGTGCCAGCAGCCCCCGGAGCTCTGGCTACACCTTC.

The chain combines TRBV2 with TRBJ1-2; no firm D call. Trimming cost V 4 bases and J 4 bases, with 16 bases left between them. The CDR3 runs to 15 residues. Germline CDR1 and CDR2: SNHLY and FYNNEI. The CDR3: CASSGMGGASYGYTF. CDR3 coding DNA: TGTGCCAGCAGTGGGATGGGAGGCGCTAGCTATGGCTACACCTTC.

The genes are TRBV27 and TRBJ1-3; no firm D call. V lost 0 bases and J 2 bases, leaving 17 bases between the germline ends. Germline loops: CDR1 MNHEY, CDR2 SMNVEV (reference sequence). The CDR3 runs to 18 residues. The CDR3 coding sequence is TGTGCCAGCAGTTTATCGGTACAGACAATGCTTGCTGGAAACACCATATATTTT. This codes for CASSLSVQTMLAGNTIYF.

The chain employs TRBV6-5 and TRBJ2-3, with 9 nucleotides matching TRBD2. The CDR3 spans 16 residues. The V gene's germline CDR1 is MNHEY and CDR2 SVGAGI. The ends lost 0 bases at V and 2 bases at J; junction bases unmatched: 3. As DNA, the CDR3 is TGTGCCAGCAGTTACTCGGCGGGAGGGCCCACAGATACGCAGTATTTT. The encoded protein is CASSYSAGGPTDTQYF.

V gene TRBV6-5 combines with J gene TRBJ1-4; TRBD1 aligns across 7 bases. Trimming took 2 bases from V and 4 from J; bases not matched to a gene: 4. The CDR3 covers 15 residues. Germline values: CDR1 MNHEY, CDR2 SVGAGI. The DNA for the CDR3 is TGTGCCAGCAGTTACACGACAGGGTTTAATGAAAAACTGTTTTTT. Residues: CASSYTTGFNEKLFF.